This is a list of T cell receptor beta chains from one sample in a study of shared clonotypes between healthy human individuals. Using immunoSEQ multiplex PCR, the repertoire was profiled, and TCRdb retains in-frame clones only, with some absent. The sample contains some 1 million clones, about 76% of which appear only once. Sequencing was carried out using memory CD4+ T cells sorted from blood. These receptors all come from a man between 18 and 35 years old in good health. CDR3s include the opening cysteine and the closing phenylalanine or tryptophan. D genes are given only for firm matches. Some rows mark clone size as missing; the rest say once, few, many or name a class of expanded clone.

J | D | size | V | DNA | CDR3
TRBJ1-1 | . | . | TRBV10-3 | TGTGCCATCAGCGTTAATGGGGGACGTACTGAAGCTTTCTTT | CAISVNGGRTEAFF
TRBJ2-7 | TRBD1 | . | TRBV5-6 | TGTGCCAGCAGCTTCAGGGGGCCATACGTCGAGCAGTACTTC | CASSFRGPYVEQYF
TRBJ2-7 | . | . | TRBV5-1 | TGCGCCAGCAGCAAGTCCTTCAAGGGGGACGAGCAGTACTTC | CASSKSFKGDEQYF
TRBJ2-1 | . | once | TRBV11-2 | TGTGCCAGCAGTCTGGACGCAAACCACAATGAGCAGTTCTTC | CASSLDANHNEQFF
TRBJ2-3 | TRBD2 | . | TRBV7-9 | TGTGCCAGCATCCCGGGATTCACTAGCGACCCAGATACGCAGTATTTT | CASIPGFTSDPDTQYF
TRBJ2-7 | . | . | TRBV30 | TGTGCCTGGAGTGCTAGATGGGACGAGCAGTACTTC | CAWSARWDEQYF
TRBJ2-3 | . | many | TRBV6-1 | TGTGCCAGCAGTGTCCACAGGAGTAGCACAGATACGCAGTATTTT | CASSVHRSSTDTQYF
TRBJ1-1 | . | few | TRBV12-5 | TGTGCTAGTGTTGCAATCCCCTGGTCCTCACTTGGGACTGAAGCTTTCTTT | CASVAIPWSSLGTEAFF
TRBJ2-7 | . | . | TRBV7-2 | TGTGCCAGCAGCCCACGGACTTCAACCTACGAGCAGTACTTC | CASSPRTSTYEQYF
TRBJ2-5 | . | once | TRBV18 | TGTGCCAGCTCACCAATGGAGGAGACCCAGTACTTC | CASSPMEETQYF
TRBJ2-5 | . | . | TRBV11-2 | TGTGCCAGCAGCTTAGCCCCAACGGGTGTGGAGACCCAGTACTTC | CASSLAPTGVETQYF
TRBJ1-2 | . | . | TRBV20-1 | TGCAGTGCTACCTACAGAGATGGCTACACCTTC | CSATYRDGYTF
TRBJ2-7 | TRBD2 | . | TRBV18 | TGTGCCAGCTCACCCGAGGGGCTAGCGGGAGGAAGCGAGCAGTACTTC | CASSPEGLAGGSEQYF
TRBJ1-1 | . | few | TRBV11-2 | TGTGCCAGCTCGACGGGGAACACTGAAGCTTTCTTT | CASSTGNTEAFF
TRBJ2-3 | . | . | TRBV5-4 | TGTGCCAGCAGCTTGGGAGGGGGGGCTAGCGGCACGCAGTATTTT | CASSLGGGASGTQYF
TRBJ2-7 | . | . | TRBV9 | TGTGCCAGCAGCGTAGGGGGTGATTCTTACGAGCAGTACTTC | CASSVGGDSYEQYF
TRBJ1-1 | . | few | TRBV25-1 | TGTGCCAGCAGTGGCGGGGCGGGGAACACTGAAGCTTTCTTT | CASSGGAGNTEAFF
TRBJ1-1 | . | . | TRBV30 | TGTGCCGGTACGGGACTCTCCTGGGGCACTGAAGCTTTCTTT | CAGTGLSWGTEAFF
TRBJ1-1 | . | . | TRBV7-9 | TGTGCCAGCAGCTTAGAGGGCAGGGGAGAAGCTTTCTTT | CASSLEGRGEAFF
TRBJ1-3 | TRBD1 | many | TRBV5-1 | TGCGCCAGCAGCTTGGGACAGGGGAGCTCTGGAAACACCATATATTTT | CASSLGQGSSGNTIYF
TRBJ2-6 | . | . | TRBV5-1 | TGCGCCAGCAGCTCCGCAGGGATAGGTGGGGCCAACGTCCTGACTTTC | CASSSAGIGGANVLTF
TRBJ1-2 | . | . | TRBV28 | TGTGCCAGCAGTCAACAGGGTAACTATGGCTACACCTTC | CASSQQGNYGYTF
TRBJ2-7 | TRBD2 | few | TRBV10-2 | TGCGCCAGCAGTGAGTCGAAAAGCGGGGCCCACTTC | CASSESKSGAHF
TRBJ2-3 | TRBD1 | once | TRBV7-9 | TGTGCCAGCAGCTTAGACAGGGGGGATACGCAGTATTTT | CASSLDRGDTQYF
TRBJ1-1 | . | . | TRBV5-1 | TGCGCCAGCAGCTTGGGGGCCAGATGGAACACTGAAGCTTTCTTT | CASSLGARWNTEAFF
TRBJ1-2 | . | . | TRBV7-9 | TGTGCCAGCACCTCACAGGGTGCCTATGGCTACACCTTC | CASTSQGAYGYTF
TRBJ2-1 | . | once | TRBV4-1 | TGCGCCAGCAGCCAAACCCCAACAGACAACAATGAGCAGTTCTTC | CASSQTPTDNNEQFF
TRBJ1-5 | . | . | TRBV2 | TGTGCCAGCAGTGAGGCAAAACGAAATCAGCCCCAGCATTTT | CASSEAKRNQPQHF
TRBJ2-5 | TRBD2 | . | TRBV5-1 | TGCGCCAGCAGCTTGGGAATAGCGGGATCCCAAGAGACCCAGTACTTC | CASSLGIAGSQETQYF
TRBJ1-3 | . | once | TRBV4-1 | TGCGCCAGCAGCCCCGGGACCTCTGGAAACACCATATATTTT | CASSPGTSGNTIYF
TRBJ1-2 | . | . | TRBV28 | TGTGCCAGTACCGCGGCTAACTATGGCTACACCTTC | CASTAANYGYTF
TRBJ1-2 | . | once | TRBV19 | TGTGCCAGTAGTATTGCAGGGAATGGAATGAACTATGGCTACACCTTC | CASSIAGNGMNYGYTF
TRBJ1-3 | TRBD1 | . | TRBV11-2 | TGTGCCAGCAGCACAGGGGCAGGAGCTGGAAACACCATATATTTT | CASSTGAGAGNTIYF
TRBJ1-2 | . | . | TRBV6-1 | TGTGCCAGCAGTCCCCGAACAGGAGGGTCCTATGGCTACACCTTC | CASSPRTGGSYGYTF
TRBJ2-5 | . | . | TRBV6-1 | TGTGCCAGCAGTGAGCTGGGGGCTAGCGGATTCCAAGAGACCCAGTACTTC | CASSELGASGFQETQYF
TRBJ2-5 | . | . | TRBV10-3 | TGTGCCTGCGCCCAAACAGGACAAGAGACCCAGTACTTC | CACAQTGQETQYF
TRBJ2-3 | TRBD1 | . | TRBV19 | TGTGCCAGTAGTACGACAGGGGGCGCCACAGATACGCAGTATTTT | CASSTTGGATDTQYF
TRBJ2-7 | . | . | TRBV5-1 | TGCGCCAGCAGCTTGGCCTTGAACTCCTACGAGCAGTACTTC | CASSLALNSYEQYF
TRBJ2-7 | TRBD2 | once | TRBV19 | TGTGCCAGTAGTACTACTAGCGGGGGTTCCTACGAGCAGTACTTC | CASSTTSGGSYEQYF
TRBJ1-2 | . | . | TRBV4-2 | TGTGCCAGCAGCCTGGACGGCTCGACTAACTATGGCTACACCTTC | CASSLDGSTNYGYTF